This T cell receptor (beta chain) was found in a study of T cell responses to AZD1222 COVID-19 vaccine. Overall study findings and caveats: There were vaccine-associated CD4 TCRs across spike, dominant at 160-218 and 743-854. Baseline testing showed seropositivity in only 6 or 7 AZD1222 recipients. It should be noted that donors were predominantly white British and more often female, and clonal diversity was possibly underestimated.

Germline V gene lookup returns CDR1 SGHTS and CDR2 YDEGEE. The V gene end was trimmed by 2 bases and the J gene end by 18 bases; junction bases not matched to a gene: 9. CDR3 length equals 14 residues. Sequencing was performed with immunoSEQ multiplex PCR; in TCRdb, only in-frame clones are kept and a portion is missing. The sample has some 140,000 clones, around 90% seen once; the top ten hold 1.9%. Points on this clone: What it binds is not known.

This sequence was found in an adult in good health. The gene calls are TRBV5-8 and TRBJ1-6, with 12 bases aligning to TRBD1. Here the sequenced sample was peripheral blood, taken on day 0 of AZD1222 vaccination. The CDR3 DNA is TGTGCCAGCAGCTTAAAGGGGACAGGGGGCGTTCCCCACTTT. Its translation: CASSLKGTGGVPHF.